What follows are 24 T cell receptor beta chains derived from one specimen sequenced in a study of CD4 T cells in relation to SARS-CoV-2 and coronaviruses. Assay: immunoSEQ multiplex PCR; the TCRdb copy retains only in-frame clones and omits some. Of 25,000 to 30,000 clones in the sample, more than 75% were seen once. Antigens for these TCRs are unknown. Unexposed donor CD4+ T cells date from about 2011-2018, before the COVID-19 pandemic. Isolation of CD4+ T cells took place after less than 11 days in culture. Sequencing was carried out using CD4+ T cells from PBMCs, cultured in vitro. All receptors come from a human donor in good health.

The chain joins TRBV28 to TRBJ2-7; D gene uncertain. CDR1 and CDR2 (germline): MDHEN, SYDVKM. V was shortened by 2 bases and J by 5 bases, with 13 bases between the two germline ends. CDR3 length: 14 residues. The CDR3 nucleotides are TGTGCCAGCAGTTTAGCTGGAGCCGGCGACGAGCAGTACTTC. As protein: CASSLAGAGDEQYF.

This clone has just a few counts. The chain is built from TRBV27 and TRBJ1-4; D unclear. CDR3 length: 15 residues. Germline values: CDR1 MNHEY, CDR2 SMNVEV (reference sequence). Trimming shortened V by 1 base and J by 1 base, and 7 bases separated the two germline ends. The CDR3 nucleotides are TGTGCCAGCAGTTTATTTGGAGGAACTAATGAAAAACTGTTTTTT. Translated, it gives CASSLFGGTNEKLFF.

Regarding this clone: The identical CDR3 is also encoded by other nucleotide sequences in the sample. This chain connects TRBV6-5 to TRBJ2-2; maybe TRBD1 (5 bases). Germline CDR1 and CDR2: MNHEY and SVGAGI. The germline V and J ends were trimmed by 6 bases and 1 base, with 9 bases remaining between them. The CDR3 sequence is 14 residues long. The DNA for the CDR3 is TGTGCCAGCAGCTTTGACAGGAACACCGGGGAGCTGTTTTTT. Its protein is CASSFDRNTGELFF.

The chain couples TRBV7-2 to TRBJ2-1, with TRBD2 matching 10 bases. V lost 6 bases, J lost 6 bases, and 8 bases stayed unmatched. This CDR3 spans 15 amino acids. From germline, CDR1 is SGHTA and CDR2 FQGNSA. The CDR3 is CASSRSGGQGNEQFF. CDR3 bases: TGTGCCAGCAGTCGTAGCGGGGGGCAGGGCAATGAGCAGTTCTTC.

The rearrangement links TRBV3-1 (or the pseudogene TRBV3-2) to TRBJ2-3; D is unclear. The V gene lost 1 base and the J gene lost 3 bases, with 2 bases spanning the gap. CDR1 is LGHDT, CDR2 YNNKEL, per germline (reference sequence). There are 12 residues in the CDR3. CDR3 sequence: CASSQATDTQYF. CDR3 coding DNA: TGTGCCAGCAGCCAAGCTACAGATACGCAGTATTTT.

The chain recombines TRBV29-1 with TRBJ2-1; TRBD2 matches 11 bases. Per germline, CDR1 SQVTM and CDR2 ANQGSEA. The trim removed 6 bases at V and 7 bases at J, leaving 8 bases unmatched. The CDR3 is made up of 14 amino acids. CDR3: CSVATSGSGNEQFF. Here the CDR3 DNA reads TGCAGCGTCGCAACTAGCGGGAGTGGGAATGAGCAGTTCTTC.

The V call is TRBV5-7, the J call TRBJ1-1; D perhaps matches TRBD1 (5 bases). TRBV5-7 qualifies as an ORF whose function is uncertain. CDR3 length equals 13 residues. V lost 0 bases and J lost 10, with 13 bases in between. The CDR3 region is CASSLERGLGAFF. CDR3 nucleotide sequence: TGTGCCAGCAGCTTGGAAAGGGGTTTAGGAGCTTTCTTT.

The chain is built from TRBV5-4 and TRBJ1-2; D is possibly TRBD1 (6 bases). The CDR3 consists of 12 residues. The germline V gene has CDR1 SGHNT and CDR2 YYREEE (reference sequence). V shed 10 bases and J shed 7 bases, with 17 bases lying between them. This CDR3 is CAGQGPTSGYTF. The CDR3 DNA follows: TGTGCCGGCCAGGGGCCAACCTCTGGCTACACCTTC.

This clone showed up just once. The genes are TRBV5-5 and TRBJ2-5; 7 nucleotides align to TRBD1. Per germline, CDR1 SGHKS and CDR2 YYEKEE (reference sequence). The V segment lost 0 bases and the J segment 5 bases; nucleotides outside the gene matches: 7. The CDR3 runs 15 residues. The CDR3 loop reads CASSLGDRVWETQYF. The CDR3, as DNA: TGTGCCAGCAGCTTGGGAGACAGGGTTTGGGAGACCCAGTACTTC. Full variable domain (remainder filled in from reference TRBV5-5 and TRBJ2-5): DAGVTQSPTHLIKTRGQQVTLRCSPISGHKSVSWYQQVLGQGPQFIFQYYEKEERGRGNFPDRFSARQFPNYSSELNVNALLLGDSALYLCASSLGDRVWETQYFGPGTRLLVL.

The J gene is TRBJ2-3, the V gene TRBV4-1; D ambiguous. This CDR3 comprises 16 residues. Germline CDR1 MGHRA, CDR2 YSYEKL. Deletions cut 7 bases from V and 5 bases from J, with 22 bases between. This CDR3 is CASKIKGIRWRDTQYF. CDR3 DNA: TGCGCCAGCAAAATCAAGGGAATTCGCTGGAGAGATACGCAGTATTTT.

The chain employs TRBV7-6 and TRBJ2-5; D call uncertain. The CDR3 contains 13 residues. V was clipped by 5 bases and J by 5 bases, with 12 bases between them. Germline V gene data show CDR1 as SGHVS and CDR2 as FNYEAQ. CDR3 amino acids: CASSPLLGETQYF. Written as DNA, the CDR3 is TGTGCCAGCAGCCCCCTCCTTGGGGAGACCCAGTACTTC. Drawing the rest from reference TRBV7-6 and TRBJ2-5, the complete variable domain is GAGVSQSPRYKVTKRGQDVALRCDPISGHVSLYWYRQALGQGPEFLTYFNYEAQQDKSGLPNDRFSAERPEGSISTLTIQRTEQRDSAMYRCASSPLLGETQYFGPGTRLLVL.

The V gene is TRBV3-1 (or the pseudogene TRBV3-2), the J gene TRBJ2-4; 8 bases match TRBD2. CDR1 LGHDT and CDR2 YNNKEL come from the germline V gene (reference sequence). CDR3 length equals 17 residues. V dropped 2 bases and J dropped 3; count of bases not matched to a gene: 9. DNA of the CDR3: TGTGCCAGCAGCCAATACTCGGGGGGGCTCGGCAAAAACATTCAGTACTTC. Translating it yields CASSQYSGGLGKNIQYF.

The gene calls are TRBV13 and TRBJ1-2; D gene unclear. Germline CDR1 and CDR2: PRHDT and FYEKMQ (reference sequence). The CDR3 is 17 residues long. Between the trimmed V and J ends, which lost 1 base and 2 bases, there was a span of 17 bases. The CDR3 DNA reads TGTGCCAGCAGCTTAGTCTCCATAGAAAGACGGAACTATGGCTACACCTTC. Translated, it gives CASSLVSIERRNYGYTF.

This chain joins TRBV12-3 or TRBV12-4 and TRBJ1-2; 7 nucleotides agree with TRBD1. V trimming: 6 bases; J trimming: 8 bases; junction bases outside the gene matches: 9. There are 13 residues in the CDR3. CDR3 coding DNA: TGTGCCAGCAGATCGACAGGGACGTCGGGCTACACCTTC. Translating gives CASRSTGTSGYTF.

The V and J genes are TRBV3-1 (or the pseudogene TRBV3-2) and TRBJ2-5; 11 nucleotides match TRBD2. The V gene end was trimmed by 5 bases and the J gene end by 5 bases; junction bases not matched to a gene: 13. CDR3 length: 17 residues. CDR1 is LGHDT, CDR2 YNNKEL, per germline (reference sequence). The CDR3 sequence is CASSAISGGALWETQYF. The CDR3 coding sequence is TGTGCCAGCAGCGCCATTAGCGGGGGGGCGCTGTGGGAGACCCAGTACTTC.

CDR3 in amino acids: CASSLAAAGVPQETQYF. CDR3 nucleotide sequence: TGCGCCAGCAGCTTGGCCGCGGCGGGAGTCCCCCAAGAGACCCAGTACTTC. The genes are TRBV5-1 and TRBJ2-5; 7 nucleotides line up with TRBD2. Germline V gene lookup returns CDR1 SGHRS and CDR2 YFSETQ. The trim removed 0 bases at V and 1 base at J, leaving 9 bases unmatched. CDR3 length equals 17 residues.

This clone has a single count. V is TRBV11-2 and J is TRBJ2-1; D not resolved. The V end was cut by 6 bases, the J end by 9 bases, with 21 bases between. CDR1 and CDR2 from the germline V gene are SGHAT and FQNNGV. The CDR3 has 15 amino acids. The CDR3 DNA reads as TGTGCCAGCAGTCCCCAAGCGCTAGGGCCAAGTGAGCAGTTCTTC. Translation gives CASSPQALGPSEQFF.

The genes are TRBV5-4 and TRBJ2-3; possible D gene TRBD1, 6 bases. Germline assignment: CDR1 SGHNT and CDR2 YYREEE (reference sequence). Trimming removed 3 bases from V and 7 bases from J, with 12 bases in between. The CDR3 extends over 13 amino acids. CDR3 sequence reads: CASSYGQTYTQYF. The CDR3 DNA follows: TGTGCCAGCAGCTACGGACAGACTTATACGCAGTATTTT. Together with reference TRBV5-4 and TRBJ2-3, the CDR3 gives the full variable domain: ETGVTQSPTHLIKTRGQQVTLRCSSQSGHNTVSWYQQALGQGPQFIFQYYREEENGRGNFPPRFSGLQFPNYSSELNVNALELDDSALYLCASSYGQTYTQYFGPGTRLTVL.

CDR3 protein: CASTIGSGGGSETQYF. CDR3 nucleotides: TGTGCCAGCACCATAGGGAGCGGGGGGGGGTCAGAGACCCAGTACTTC. The chain combines TRBV11-2 with TRBJ2-5; TRBD2 matches 10 bases. J was trimmed by 4 bases and V by 7 bases; bases with no gene match: 12. There are 16 residues in the CDR3. CDR1 is SGHAT, CDR2 FQNNGV, per germline.

The genes are TRBV19 and TRBJ1-2; the D is unclear. Trimming stripped 7 bases from V and 3 bases from J, with 12 bases between. Germline lookup yields CDR1 LNHDA and CDR2 SQIVND (reference sequence). The CDR3 is 13 residues long. DNA for the CDR3: TGTGCCAGTACCGAGGGAAGTGACTATGGCTACACCTTC. It translates to CASTEGSDYGYTF.

The table lists this clone with a count of one. This sequence joins TRBV11-2 and TRBJ2-7, with D perhaps matching TRBD1 (5 bases). The CDR3 loop spans 16 amino acids. Trimming took off 3 bases at V and 4 bases at J, with 19 bases between the two ends. Germline loops: CDR1 SGHAT, CDR2 FQNNGV. The CDR3, as DNA: TGTGCCAGCAGCTTTCTTCAGGGCCGGTCAAGGTACGAGCAGTACTTC. This codes for CASSFLQGRSRYEQYF. Drawing the rest from reference TRBV11-2 and TRBJ2-7, the complete variable domain is EAGVAQSPRYKIIEKRQSVAFWCNPISGHATLYWYQQILGQGPKLLIQFQNNGVVDDSQLPKDRFSAERLKGVDSTLKIQPAKLEDSAVYLCASSFLQGRSRYEQYFGPGTRLTVT.

The CDR3 here is CASSQDPEVFEQYF. The CDR3 DNA is TGTGCCAGCAGCCAAGATCCGGAGGTTTTCGAGCAGTACTTC. The chain uses TRBV3-1 (or the pseudogene TRBV3-2) and TRBJ2-7, with D possibly being TRBD2 (5 bases). The germline V gene has CDR1 LGHDT and CDR2 YNNKEL (reference sequence). The CDR3 is made up of 14 amino acids. Trimming left V 0 bases short and J 6 bases short, with 12 bases between.

This chain uses TRBV30 with TRBJ1-3; no firm D call. The CDR3 runs to 13 residues. Per germline, CDR1 GTSNPN and CDR2 SVGIG (reference sequence). Trimming stripped 3 bases from V and 2 bases from J, with 8 bases between. This CDR3 reads CAWRPDPGNTIYF. Written as DNA, the CDR3 is TGTGCCTGGAGGCCGGACCCTGGAAACACCATATATTTT. Complete variable domain (other parts from reference TRBV30 and TRBJ1-3): SQTIHQWPATLVQPVGSPLSLECTVEGTSNPNLYWYRQAAGRGLQLLFYSVGIGQISSEVPQNLSASRPQDRQFILSSKKLLLSDSGFYLCAWRPDPGNTIYFGEGSWLTVV.

In this sample, this clone turned up once. The chain recombines TRBV7-2 with TRBJ2-7; 8 bases agree with TRBD1. CDR3 length equals 14 residues. In germline, CDR1 is SGHTA, CDR2 FQGNSA. V was clipped by 6 bases and J by 0 bases; unmatched bases: 4. The CDR3 DNA reads TGTGCCAGCAGGTCGACAGGGGCCTCCTACGAGCAGTACTTC. Its protein is CASRSTGASYEQYF.